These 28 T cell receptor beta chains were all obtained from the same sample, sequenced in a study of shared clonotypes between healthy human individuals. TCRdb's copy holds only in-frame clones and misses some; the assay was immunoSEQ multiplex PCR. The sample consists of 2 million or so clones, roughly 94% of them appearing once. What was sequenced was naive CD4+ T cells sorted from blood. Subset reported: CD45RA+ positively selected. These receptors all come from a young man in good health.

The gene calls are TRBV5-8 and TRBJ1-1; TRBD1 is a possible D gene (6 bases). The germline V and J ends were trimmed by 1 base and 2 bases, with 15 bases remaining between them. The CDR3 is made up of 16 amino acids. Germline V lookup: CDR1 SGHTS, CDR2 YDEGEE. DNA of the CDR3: TGTGCCAGCAGCTTGTCTTCCAGGGGAGGAAACACTGAAGCTTTCTTT. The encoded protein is CASSLSSRGGNTEAFF.

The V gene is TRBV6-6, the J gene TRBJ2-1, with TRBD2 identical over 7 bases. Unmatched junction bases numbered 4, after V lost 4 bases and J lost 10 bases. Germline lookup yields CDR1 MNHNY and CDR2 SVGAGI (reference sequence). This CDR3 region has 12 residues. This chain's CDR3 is CASSSQGGEQFF. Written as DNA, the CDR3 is TGTGCCAGCAGTTCCCAGGGAGGGGAGCAGTTCTTC.

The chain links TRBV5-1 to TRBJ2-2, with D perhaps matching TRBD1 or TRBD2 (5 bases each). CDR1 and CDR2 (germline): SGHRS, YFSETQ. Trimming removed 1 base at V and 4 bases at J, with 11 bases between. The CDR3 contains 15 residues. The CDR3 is CASSLQGGSTGELFF. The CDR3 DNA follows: TGCGCCAGCAGCTTGCAGGGTGGGAGCACCGGGGAGCTGTTTTTT. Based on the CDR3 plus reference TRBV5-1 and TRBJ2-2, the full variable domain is KAGVTQTPRYLIKTRGQQVTLSCSPISGHRSVSWYQQTPGQGLQFLFEYFSETQRNKGNFPGRFSGRQFSNSRSEMNVSTLELGDSALYLCASSLQGGSTGELFFGEGSRLTVL.

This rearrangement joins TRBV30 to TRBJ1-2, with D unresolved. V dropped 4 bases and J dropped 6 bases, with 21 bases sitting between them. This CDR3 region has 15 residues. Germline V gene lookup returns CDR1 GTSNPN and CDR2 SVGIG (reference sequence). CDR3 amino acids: CAWNYGGGPPDGYTF. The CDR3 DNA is TGTGCCTGGAATTATGGCGGCGGTCCACCAGATGGCTACACCTTC. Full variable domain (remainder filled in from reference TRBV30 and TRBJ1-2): SQTIHQWPATLVQPVGSPLSLECTVEGTSNPNLYWYRQAAGRGLQLLFYSVGIGQISSEVPQNLSASRPQDRQFILSSKKLLLSDSGFYLCAWNYGGGPPDGYTFGSGTRLTVV.

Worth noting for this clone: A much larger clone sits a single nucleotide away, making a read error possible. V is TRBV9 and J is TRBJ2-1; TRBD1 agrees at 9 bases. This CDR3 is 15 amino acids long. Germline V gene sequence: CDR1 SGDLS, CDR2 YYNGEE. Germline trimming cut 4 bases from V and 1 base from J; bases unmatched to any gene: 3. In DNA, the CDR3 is TGTGCCAGCAGCACCGGACAGGGGTCCTACAATGAGCAGTTCTTC. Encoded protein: CASSTGQGSYNEQFF.

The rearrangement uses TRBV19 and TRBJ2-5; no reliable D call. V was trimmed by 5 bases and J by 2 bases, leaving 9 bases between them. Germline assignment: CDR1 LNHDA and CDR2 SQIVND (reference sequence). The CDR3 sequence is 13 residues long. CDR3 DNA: TGTGCCAGTAGTGGGTTGTCTCAAGAGACCCAGTACTTC. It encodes CASSGLSQETQYF. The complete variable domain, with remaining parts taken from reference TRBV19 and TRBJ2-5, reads DGGITQSPKYLFRKEGQNVTLSCEQNLNHDAMYWYRQDPGQGLRLIYYSQIVNDFQKGDIAEGYSVSREKKESFPLTVTSAQKNPTAFYLCASSGLSQETQYFGPGTRLLVL.

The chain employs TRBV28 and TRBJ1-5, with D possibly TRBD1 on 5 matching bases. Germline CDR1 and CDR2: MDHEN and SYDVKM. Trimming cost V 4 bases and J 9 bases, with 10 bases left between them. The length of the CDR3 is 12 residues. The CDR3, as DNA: TGTGCCAGCAGTTCCCCGACAGTGCCCCAGCATTTT. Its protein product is CASSSPTVPQHF.

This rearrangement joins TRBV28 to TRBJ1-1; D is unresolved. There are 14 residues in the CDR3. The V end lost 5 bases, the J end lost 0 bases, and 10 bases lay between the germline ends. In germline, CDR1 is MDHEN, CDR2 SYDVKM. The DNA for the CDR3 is TGTGCCAGCAGTCGCAATTTCATGAACACTGAAGCTTTCTTT. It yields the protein CASSRNFMNTEAFF.

The CDR3 coding sequence is TGTGCCAGCAGCGTAGATTGGGGGAAGGGCACAGATACGCAGTATTTT. This translates into CASSVDWGKGTDTQYF. The chain joins TRBV9 to TRBJ2-3, with D perhaps given as TRBD1 or TRBD2 (5 bases each). CDR1 SGDLS and CDR2 YYNGEE come from the germline V gene. V lost 0 bases and J lost 1, with 12 bases in between. This CDR3 has 16 residues. The whole variable domain, filled in from reference TRBV9 and TRBJ2-3, reads DSGVTQTPKHLITATGQRVTLRCSPRSGDLSVYWYQQSLDQGLQFLIQYYNGEERAKGNILERFSAQQFPDLHSELNLSSLELGDSALYFCASSVDWGKGTDTQYFGPGTRLTVL.

The DNA of the CDR3 is TGTGCCAGCAGCCAAGTGGACAGGGGAGCCGCTGAAGCTTTCTTT. Translation: CASSQVDRGAAEAFF. The chain has TRBV4-2 and TRBJ1-1; TRBD1 matches 9 bases. V shed 1 base, J shed 6 bases, and the junction held 6 bases outside the gene matches. The germline CDR1 and CDR2 sequences are LGHNA and YNFKEQ. CDR3 length: 15 amino acids.

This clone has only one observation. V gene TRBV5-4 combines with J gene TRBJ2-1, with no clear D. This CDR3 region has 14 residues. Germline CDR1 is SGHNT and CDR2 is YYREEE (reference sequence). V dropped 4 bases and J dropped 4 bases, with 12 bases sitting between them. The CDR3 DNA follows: TGTGCCAGCAGCATCGGGCAGATGTACAATGAGCAGTTCTTC. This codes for CASSIGQMYNEQFF.

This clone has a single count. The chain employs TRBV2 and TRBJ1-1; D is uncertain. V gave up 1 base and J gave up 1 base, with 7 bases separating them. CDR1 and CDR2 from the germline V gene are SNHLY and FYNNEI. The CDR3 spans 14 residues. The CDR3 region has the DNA TGTGCCAGCAGTGAAGAAGGTAGGAACACTGAAGCTTTCTTT. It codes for CASSEEGRNTEAFF.

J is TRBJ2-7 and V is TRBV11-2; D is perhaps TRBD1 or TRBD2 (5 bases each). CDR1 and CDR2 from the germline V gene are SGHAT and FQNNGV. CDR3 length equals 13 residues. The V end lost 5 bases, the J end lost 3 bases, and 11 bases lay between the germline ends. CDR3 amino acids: CASSPLGVYEQYF. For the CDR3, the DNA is TGTGCCAGCAGCCCATTGGGGGTCTACGAGCAGTACTTC.

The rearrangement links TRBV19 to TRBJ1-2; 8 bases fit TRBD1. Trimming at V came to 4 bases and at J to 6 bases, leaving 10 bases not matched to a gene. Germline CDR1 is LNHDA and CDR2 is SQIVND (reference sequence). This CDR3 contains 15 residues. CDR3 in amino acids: CASSTLGQGVHGYTF. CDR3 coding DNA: TGTGCCAGTAGTACCCTTGGACAGGGAGTTCATGGCTACACCTTC.

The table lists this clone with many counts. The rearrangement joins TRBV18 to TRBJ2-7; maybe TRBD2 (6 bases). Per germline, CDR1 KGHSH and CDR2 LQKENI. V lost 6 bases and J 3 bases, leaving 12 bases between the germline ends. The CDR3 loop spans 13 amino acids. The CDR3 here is CASSLGSGYEQYF. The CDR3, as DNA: TGTGCCAGCTCGTTGGGTAGCGGCTACGAGCAGTACTTC.

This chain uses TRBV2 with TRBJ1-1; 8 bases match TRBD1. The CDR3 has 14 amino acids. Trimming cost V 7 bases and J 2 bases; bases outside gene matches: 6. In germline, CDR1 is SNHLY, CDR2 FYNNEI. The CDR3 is CASTRDRSNTEAFF. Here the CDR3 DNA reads TGTGCCAGCACTAGGGACAGGTCCAACACTGAAGCTTTCTTT.

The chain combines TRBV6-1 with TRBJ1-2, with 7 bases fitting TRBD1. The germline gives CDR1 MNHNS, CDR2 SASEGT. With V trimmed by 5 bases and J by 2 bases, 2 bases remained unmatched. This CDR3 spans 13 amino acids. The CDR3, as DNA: TGTGCCAGCAGTATGACAGGGAACTATGGCTACACCTTC. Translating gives CASSMTGNYGYTF.

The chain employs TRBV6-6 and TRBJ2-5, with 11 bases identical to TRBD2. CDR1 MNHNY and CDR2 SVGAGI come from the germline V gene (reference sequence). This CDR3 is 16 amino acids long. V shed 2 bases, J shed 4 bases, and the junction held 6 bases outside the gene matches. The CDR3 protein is CASSYGLAGGRETQYF. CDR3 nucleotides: TGTGCCAGCAGTTACGGGCTAGCGGGAGGACGAGAGACCCAGTACTTC.

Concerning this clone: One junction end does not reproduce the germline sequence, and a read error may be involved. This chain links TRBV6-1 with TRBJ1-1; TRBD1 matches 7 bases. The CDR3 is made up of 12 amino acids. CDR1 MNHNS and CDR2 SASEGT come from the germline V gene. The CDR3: CAISWDSEEAFF. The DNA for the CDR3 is TGTGCCATCAGTTGGGACAGCGAAGAAGCTTTCTTT.

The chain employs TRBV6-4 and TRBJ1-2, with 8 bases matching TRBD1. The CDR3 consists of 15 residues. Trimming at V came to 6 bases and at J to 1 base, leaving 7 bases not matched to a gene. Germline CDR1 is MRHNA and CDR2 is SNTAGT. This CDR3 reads CASRLQGADNYGYTF. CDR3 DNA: TGTGCCAGCAGACTCCAGGGGGCAGATAACTATGGCTACACCTTC.

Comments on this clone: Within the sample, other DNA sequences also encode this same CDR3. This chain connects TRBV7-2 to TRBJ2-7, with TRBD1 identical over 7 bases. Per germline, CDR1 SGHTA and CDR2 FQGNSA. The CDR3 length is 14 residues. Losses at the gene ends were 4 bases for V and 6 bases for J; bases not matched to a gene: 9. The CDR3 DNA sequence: TGTGCCAGCAGCTCCGGGACAGTGGTCGGCGAGCAGTACTTC. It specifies CASSSGTVVGEQYF.

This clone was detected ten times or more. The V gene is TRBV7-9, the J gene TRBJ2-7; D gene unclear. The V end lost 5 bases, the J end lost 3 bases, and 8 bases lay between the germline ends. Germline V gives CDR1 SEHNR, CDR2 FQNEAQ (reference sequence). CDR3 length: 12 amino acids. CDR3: CASSVTNYEQYF. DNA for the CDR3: TGTGCCAGCAGCGTAACTAACTACGAGCAGTACTTC.

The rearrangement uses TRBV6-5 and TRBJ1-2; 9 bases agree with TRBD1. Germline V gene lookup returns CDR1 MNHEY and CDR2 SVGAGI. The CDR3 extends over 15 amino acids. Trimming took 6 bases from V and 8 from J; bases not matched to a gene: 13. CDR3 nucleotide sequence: TGTGCCAGCAGAGAAACGACAGGGGGGGGTCCCGGCTACACCTTC. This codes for CASRETTGGGPGYTF.

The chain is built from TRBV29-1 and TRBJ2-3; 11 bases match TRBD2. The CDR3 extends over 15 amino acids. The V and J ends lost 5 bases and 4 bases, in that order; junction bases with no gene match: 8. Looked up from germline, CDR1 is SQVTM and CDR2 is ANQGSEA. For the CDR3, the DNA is TGCAGCGTTAGGGAACTAGCGGGGGCCGCAGATACGCAGTATTTT. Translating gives CSVRELAGAADTQYF.

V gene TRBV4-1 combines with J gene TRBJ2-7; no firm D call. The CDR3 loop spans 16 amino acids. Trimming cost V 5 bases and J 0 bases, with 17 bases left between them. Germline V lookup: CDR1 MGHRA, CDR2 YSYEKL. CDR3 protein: CASSLEKIHPSYEQYF. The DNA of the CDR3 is TGCGCCAGCAGCTTGGAGAAGATACACCCCTCCTACGAGCAGTACTTC.

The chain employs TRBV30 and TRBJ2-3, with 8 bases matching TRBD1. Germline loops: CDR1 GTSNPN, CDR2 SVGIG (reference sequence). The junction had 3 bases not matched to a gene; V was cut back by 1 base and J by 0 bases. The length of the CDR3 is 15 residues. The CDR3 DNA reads TGTGCCTGGAGTGAAGGACAGGGAAGCACAGATACGCAGTATTTT. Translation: CAWSEGQGSTDTQYF.

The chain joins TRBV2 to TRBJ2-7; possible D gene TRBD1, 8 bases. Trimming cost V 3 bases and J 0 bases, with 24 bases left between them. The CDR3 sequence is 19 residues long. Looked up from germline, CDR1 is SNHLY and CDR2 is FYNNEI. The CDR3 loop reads CASSDETDRVLATSYEQYF. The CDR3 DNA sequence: TGTGCCAGCAGTGACGAAACGGACAGGGTACTAGCGACCTCCTACGAGCAGTACTTC.

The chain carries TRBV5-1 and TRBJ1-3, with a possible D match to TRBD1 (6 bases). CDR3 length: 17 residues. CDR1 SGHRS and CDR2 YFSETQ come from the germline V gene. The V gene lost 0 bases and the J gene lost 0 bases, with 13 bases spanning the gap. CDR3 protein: CASSLAFTGSSGNTIYF. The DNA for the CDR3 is TGCGCCAGCAGCTTGGCCTTTACAGGGAGCTCTGGAAACACCATATATTTT.